This is a list of T cell receptor beta chains from one sample in a study of T cells in Graves' hyperthyroidism and ophthalmopathy. TCRdb analysed the multiplex PCR reads with MiXCR anew, one entry per CDR3 protein. Of 650,000 to 800,000 distinct CDR3 sequences listed, roughly 46% were seen once; the top ten hold roughly 7.2%. The sequenced sample was peripheral blood or thyroid tissue (not recorded which). These receptors all come from an adult man with Graves' disease, either hyperthyroidism or ophthalmopathy (not recorded which). Both conserved end residues are part of each CDR3. A D gene is named only where the DNA matches it firmly. Size values are once, few and many counts, or a class for expanded clones, and some rows have none.

v_call	clone_size	j_call	d_call	cdr3_nt	cdr3_aa
TRBV12-3/TRBV12-4	few	TRBJ1-2	TRBD1	TGTGCCAGCAGCGCTCCCGGGACAGACTATGGCTACACCTTC	CASSAPGTDYGYTF
TRBV24-1	.	TRBJ2-2	.	TGTGCCACCAGTGATTCATCAGGGGAGCTGTTTTTT	CATSDSSGELFF
TRBV24-1	few	TRBJ1-5	.	TGTGCCACCAGTGGAACGACAGGTCATCAGCCCCAGCATTTT	CATSGTTGHQPQHF
TRBV25-1	many	TRBJ1-1	TRBD1	TGTGCCAGCCGGGACAGCTACACTGAAGCTTTCTTT	CASRDSYTEAFF
TRBV2	.	TRBJ1-6	.	TGTGCCAGCCGTCCCACCTATAATTCACCCCTCCACTTT	CASRPTYNSPLHF
TRBV9	.	TRBJ2-2	TRBD2	TGTGCTAATTGGCAGCGGGAGGTCACCGGGGAGCTGTTTTTT	CANWQREVTGELFF
TRBV9	.	TRBJ1-1	.	TGTGCCAGCTCACCATCCCTCAGCGGCACTGAAGCTTTCTTT	CASSPSLSGTEAFF
TRBV24-1	many	TRBJ2-5	TRBD2	TGTGCCACCAGTGCCCTGAGTATAGCGGGCTACCAAGAGACCCAGTACTTC	CATSALSIAGYQETQYF
TRBV7-8	few	TRBJ1-1	.	TGTGCCAGCAGCCAATCGGACCGGGTTGCCCAGAACACTGAAGCTTTCTTT	CASSQSDRVAQNTEAFF
TRBV6-2/TRBV6-3	.	TRBJ1-1	.	TGTGCCAGCAACACACAGAGAAACACTGAAGCTTTCTTT	CASNTQRNTEAFF
TRBV7-7	many	TRBJ2-5	.	TGTGCTAGCAGCTTAGAGTCCAGGGCACAAGAGACCCAGTACTTC	CASSLESRAQETQYF
TRBV29-1	.	TRBJ1-2	TRBD1	TGCAGCGCTCCGGGACAGGCTAACTATGGCTACACCTTC	CSAPGQANYGYTF
TRBV19	.	TRBJ1-1	.	TGTGCCAGTAGTATTAGGTGGGTCTTAAACACTGAAGCTTTCTTT	CASSIRWVLNTEAFF
TRBV2	many	TRBJ1-5	TRBD1	TGTGCCAGCAGTCCTTGGACAGGGGGCGCGCAGCCCCAGCATTTT	CASSPWTGGAQPQHF
TRBV7-9	few	TRBJ2-5	TRBD2	TGTGCCAGCAGCGCACTAAGACTAGCGGGATATGTGGAGACCCAGTACTTC	CASSALRLAGYVETQYF
TRBV20-1	.	TRBJ2-5	.	TGCAGTGCTAGAGGACAGCAGGTTGAAGAGACCCAGTACTTC	CSARGQQVEETQYF
TRBV7-6	.	TRBJ1-5	.	TGTGCCAGCAGCTTGGGGGGGCCAGATCAGCCCCAGCATTTT	CASSLGGPDQPQHF
TRBV7-8	many	TRBJ1-5	.	TGTGCCAGCAGCCGCGATGGGGGAAATCAGCCCCAGCATTTT	CASSRDGGNQPQHF
TRBV7-9	.	TRBJ1-1	.	TGTGCCAGCAGCTTCGGTACCGTGCCCGAGAACACTGAAGCTTTCTTT	CASSFGTVPENTEAFF
TRBV10-3	.	TRBJ2-6	.	TGTGCCAGCAGTTACTCTACAGGGTTTGGGGCCAACGTCCTGACTTTC	CASSYSTGFGANVLTF
TRBV20-1	.	TRBJ2-2	.	TGCAGTGCCCTAGGGACGGGGCTGAACACCGGGGAGCTGTTTTTT	CSALGTGLNTGELFF
TRBV2	many	TRBJ1-4	.	TGTGCCAGCAGATATAGACAGGTGGAGGATGAAAAACTGTTTTTT	CASRYRQVEDEKLFF
TRBV10-3	.	TRBJ2-7	TRBD1	TGTGCCATCACCGACAGGGGCCTTGGTGGCTACGAGCAGTACTTC	CAITDRGLGGYEQYF
TRBV7-9	.	TRBJ2-2	.	TGTGCCAGCAGCTTAGTTGGGGGCCGGGAGCTGTTTTTT	CASSLVGGRELFF
TRBV20-1	.	TRBJ1-1	.	TGCAGTGCTCGGACACAGAACACTGAAGCTTTCTTT	CSARTQNTEAFF
TRBV24-1	once	TRBJ1-3	TRBD1	TGTGCCACCAGTGAACAGGGGCGAAACACCATATATTTT	CATSEQGRNTIYF
TRBV10-3	.	TRBJ1-3	.	TGTGCCATCAGCGACCCCGGGGGGAACACCATATATTTT	CAISDPGGNTIYF
TRBV9	.	TRBJ1-1	.	TGTGCCAGCAGCTTCGACAGGAACACTGAAGCTTCCTTT	CASSFDRNTEASF
TRBV5-1	few	TRBJ2-6	.	TGCGCCAGCAGCTTCCCGGGGGCTACTGGGGCCAACGTCCTGACTTTC	CASSFPGATGANVLTF
TRBV19	.	TRBJ1-5	TRBD1	TGTGCCAGTAGTATCGGACAGGGATCGGCCCATTATAGCAATCAGCCCCAGCATTTT	CASSIGQGSAHYSNQPQHF
TRBV25-1	many	TRBJ1-3	.	TGTGCCAGCAGTCCCCGGGGGGGGCTAGGCACCATATATTTT	CASSPRGGLGTIYF
TRBV2	.	TRBJ1-4	.	TGTGCCAGCAGTTTACCGGGGAATGAAAAACTGTTTTTT	CASSLPGNEKLFF
TRBV2	.	TRBJ2-1	TRBD2	TGTGCCAGCAGTGAGACTAGCGGGAGGACTGAGCAGTTCTTC	CASSETSGRTEQFF
TRBV6-1	.	TRBJ1-5	.	TGTGCCAGCAGTGAAGCGGGAAGGGCGAATCAGCCCCAGCATTTT	CASSEAGRANQPQHF
TRBV7-6	.	TRBJ2-7	.	TGTGCCAGCAGCCCCGGGTTAGCGGTCTCCTACGAGCAGTACTTC	CASSPGLAVSYEQYF
TRBV29-1	.	TRBJ1-4	TRBD1	TGCAGCGTTGTCCGGGACAGGGTGTTTTTT	CSVVRDRVFF
TRBV10-1	.	TRBJ1-1	.	TGCGCCAGCAGTGAGTTACGCGGGGGGACTGAAGCTTTCTTT	CASSELRGGTEAFF
TRBV7-2	.	TRBJ2-5	.	TGTGCCAGCAGCTCCTCCCCCAAGGGTGCCCAGTACTTC	CASSSSPKGAQYF
TRBV7-6	.	TRBJ1-6	TRBD1	TGTGCCAGCAGATCCGGACAGGGGGGAAATTCACCCCTCCACTTT	CASRSGQGGNSPLHF
TRBV20-1	.	TRBJ2-2	.	TGCAGTGCTAGGGGCCTTCCGAACACCGGGGAGCTGTTTTTT	CSARGLPNTGELFF
TRBV2	.	TRBJ1-3	.	TGTGCCAGCATTTCTATTAAGGGGAGACCTGGAAACACCATATATTTT	CASISIKGRPGNTIYF
TRBV9	.	TRBJ2-5	.	TGCGCCAGCAGTCAGACGGGGACCCAGTACTTC	CASSQTGTQYF
TRBV25-1	.	TRBJ1-1	.	TGTGCCAGCGTTGAACAGGGTACGGCGAACACTGAAGCTTTCTTT	CASVEQGTANTEAFF
TRBV5-1	.	TRBJ2-7	.	TGCGCCAGCAGCTTGAGTCCCAAAACTAGCATTCGGAGCGGCAACGAGCAGTACTTC	CASSLSPKTSIRSGNEQYF
TRBV2	.	TRBJ1-5	.	TGTGCCAGCAGTGAATCGGGGGCGAATAGCAATCAGCCCCAGCATTTT	CASSESGANSNQPQHF
TRBV7-3	.	TRBJ1-5	.	TGTGCCAGCAGCTTGACTGGAGATGGTCAGCCCCAGCATTTT	CASSLTGDGQPQHF
TRBV19	.	TRBJ1-2	TRBD1	TGTGCCAGTAGTATAGATACCTCGGTTTGGGACAGGGAATCGGATGGCTACACCTTC	CASSIDTSVWDRESDGYTF
TRBV20-1	few	TRBJ1-5	.	TGCAGTGCTGGACGCAGCGACCGGTGGCAGCCCCAGCATTTT	CSAGRSDRWQPQHF
TRBV20-1	.	TRBJ2-5	.	TGCAGTGCCAGTTCATCCAGGGGGGTACAAGAGACCCAGTACTTC	CSASSSRGVQETQYF
TRBV19	few	TRBJ2-5	.	TGTGCCAGTAGGGACAACACTGCCGAGACCCAGTACTTC	CASRDNTAETQYF
TRBV29-1	.	TRBJ1-1	.	TGCAGCGCCAGGTCCAGGGGTGAAGCTTTCTTT	CSARSRGEAFF
TRBV29-1	.	TRBJ2-7	TRBD2	TGCAGCAGCCGACTAGCGGGAAACCACGAGCAGTACTTC	CSSRLAGNHEQYF
TRBV7-4	.	TRBJ1-2	.	TGTGCCAGCAGCTTTGAGGGAGGGGACCCAGTTAACTATGGCTACACCTTC	CASSFEGGDPVNYGYTF
TRBV5-1	.	TRBJ2-2	TRBD2	TGCGCCAGCAGCTTGGTGGTGACTAGCGGAGAATACACCGGGGAGCTGTTTTTT	CASSLVVTSGEYTGELFF
TRBV25-1	once	TRBJ1-6	.	TGTGCCAGCAGTGCTAGAGTGGACGGAAATTCACCCCTCCACTTT	CASSARVDGNSPLHF
TRBV13	few	TRBJ1-6	TRBD1	TGTGCCAGCAGCTCGGTAGGAGGGGGCGCCTATAATTCACCCCTCCACTTT	CASSSVGGGAYNSPLHF
TRBV12-3/TRBV12-4	few	TRBJ1-2	.	TGTGCCAGCAGCCAAGGGACCGACGCCACCTTC	CASSQGTDATF
TRBV7-2	.	TRBJ2-7	.	TGTGCCAGCATGGATGGGCCCTTCAGGCCCATCTACGAGCAGTACTTC	CASMDGPFRPIYEQYF